The 30 T cell receptor beta chains below all came from one sample that was sequenced in a study of response to subunit inactivated influenza vaccine. A single record per CDR3 protein comes from TCRdb applying MiXCR to the RT-PCR reads. Among about 650,000 distinct CDR3 sequences listed, 14% were seen once. Sample: PBMCs from blood, taken roughly 15 days before vaccination. Receptor source: a man aged 50 or older who received an inactivated influenza vaccine.

There are many counts of this clonotype. The rearrangement links TRBV9 to TRBJ2-3; the match to TRBD2 covers 9 bases. The trim removed 4 bases at V and 2 bases at J, leaving 11 bases unmatched. The CDR3 covers 17 residues. CDR1 is SGDLS, CDR2 YYNGEE, per germline. The CDR3 sequence: CASSLTAASGNTDTQYF. As DNA, the CDR3 is TGTGCCAGCAGCCTAACCGCGGCTAGCGGGAACACAGATACGCAGTATTTT.

This sequence joins TRBV6-2 or TRBV6-3 and TRBJ2-1; the D gene is possibly TRBD2 (6 bases). The germline V gene encodes CDR1 MNHEY and CDR2 SVGEGT. CDR3 length: 15 residues. V lost 5 bases and J lost 9, with 20 bases in between. The CDR3 region has the DNA TGTGCCAGCAGTCGTACTAGCCATCCCGGGGGTGAGCAGTTCTTC. As protein: CASSRTSHPGGEQFF.

CDR3 DNA: TGTGCCACCAGCAGAGATCAAAGAAGGGACAAACCCTACGAGCAGTACTTC. Amino acid sequence: CATSRDQRRDKPYEQYF. The chain joins TRBV15 to TRBJ2-7; tentatively, D is TRBD1 (6 bases). The CDR3 contains 17 residues. V lost 0 bases and J 2 bases, leaving 17 bases between the germline ends. Germline V gene lookup returns CDR1 LNHNV and CDR2 YYDKDF (reference sequence).

This chain joins TRBV6-5 and TRBJ2-1; D gene ambiguous. Germline assignment: CDR1 MNHEY and CDR2 SVGAGI. The CDR3 sequence is 15 residues long. The V gene lost 1 base and the J gene lost 4 bases, with 11 bases spanning the gap. CDR3 amino acids: CASSYYESGYNEQFF. DNA for the CDR3: TGTGCCAGCAGTTACTACGAATCAGGTTACAATGAGCAGTTCTTC.

This clonotype was detected many times. The genes are TRBV20-1 and TRBJ2-1, with 12 bases that match TRBD2. The germline V gene encodes CDR1 DFQATT and CDR2 SNEGSKA (reference sequence). The CDR3 runs 14 residues. The V and J ends lost 1 base and 9 bases, in that order; junction bases with no gene match: 4. Here the CDR3 reads CSARASGRAGEQFF. The CDR3 nucleotides are TGCAGTGCTAGAGCTAGCGGGAGGGCGGGTGAGCAGTTCTTC.

A remark on this clonotype: An end of the junction differs from the germline gene, which may be a read error. The rearrangement uses TRBV19 and TRBJ2-7, with 8 nucleotides matching TRBD2. CDR3 length: 13 residues. Germline V gene lookup returns CDR1 LNHDA and CDR2 SQIVND (reference sequence). CDR3 sequence: CTSSGTRANEQYF. CDR3 nucleotide sequence: TGTACCAGTAGCGGGACTAGGGCGAACGAGCAGTACTTC.

In its sample, this clonotype was seen once. The rearrangement joins TRBV29-1 to TRBJ2-1; 11 nucleotides agree with TRBD2. Germline CDR1 is SQVTM and CDR2 is ANQGSEA. This CDR3 region has 14 residues. V trimming: 7 bases; J trimming: 6 bases; junction bases outside the gene matches: 8. Written as DNA, the CDR3 is TGCAGCGGCCTACTAGCGGGAGTTATCAATGAGCAGTTCTTC. This encodes CSGLLAGVINEQFF.

V gene TRBV20-1 combines with J gene TRBJ2-1; 9 bases are shared with TRBD2. V dropped 3 bases and J dropped 8; count of bases not matched to a gene: 8. The CDR3 contains 14 residues. Germline CDR1 reads DFQATT; CDR2 reads SNEGSKA (reference sequence). The CDR3 DNA is TGCAGTGCTAGCTGGCTAGCGGGGAGACATGAGCAGTTCTTC. It encodes CSASWLAGRHEQFF.

This clonotype was detected only a few times. V usage is TRBV20-1 and J usage is TRBJ2-5; D unclear. Germline V gives CDR1 DFQATT, CDR2 SNEGSKA (reference sequence). The CDR3 has 13 amino acids. V shed 2 bases and J shed 2 bases, with 9 bases lying between them. CDR3 residues: CSARWARQETQYF. CDR3 sequence (DNA): TGCAGTGCTAGATGGGCACGTCAAGAGACCCAGTACTTC.

The V gene is TRBV7-8, the J gene TRBJ2-5, with D possibly called TRBD1 or TRBD2 (6 bases each). This CDR3 has 14 amino acids. Germline lookup yields CDR1 SGHVS and CDR2 FQNEAQ. Trimming left V 4 bases short and J 4 bases short, with 13 bases between. The CDR3: CASSSGGPGETQYF. In DNA form, the CDR3 reads TGTGCCAGCAGCTCCGGGGGCCCAGGAGAGACCCAGTACTTC. The whole variable domain, filled in from reference TRBV7-8 and TRBJ2-5, reads GAGVSQSPRYKVAKRGQDVALRCDPISGHVSLFWYQQALGQGPEFLTYFQNEAQLDKSGLPSDRFFAERPEGSVSTLKIQRTQQEDSAVYLCASSSGGPGETQYFGPGTRLLVL.

This chain links TRBV4-2 with TRBJ2-2; the match to TRBD2 covers 7 bases. The CDR3 covers 16 residues. Trimming at V came to 4 bases and at J to 3 bases, leaving 8 bases not matched to a gene. Germline CDR1 is LGHNA and CDR2 is YNFKEQ. The CDR3 spells CASSLRGGVHTGELFF. CDR3 sequence (DNA): TGTGCCAGCAGCCTCCGCGGGGGAGTCCACACCGGGGAGCTGTTTTTT.

The rearrangement links TRBV4-2 to TRBJ1-2; 8 bases agree with TRBD1. Germline V CDR1 and CDR2: LGHNA, YNFKEQ. V lost 0 bases and J lost 8; bases outside the gene matches: 8. The CDR3 consists of 15 residues. For the CDR3, the DNA is TGTGCCAGCAGCCAAGATGACAGGGGAATTGGAGGCTACACCTTC. This codes for CASSQDDRGIGGYTF.

This sequence joins TRBV12-3 or TRBV12-4 and TRBJ2-3; D is possibly TRBD1 or TRBD2 (5 bases each). Deletions cut 5 bases from V and 0 bases from J, with 15 bases between. CDR3 size: 16 residues. The CDR3 sequence: CASSRGPDPSTDTQYF. The CDR3 DNA follows: TGTGCCAGCAGTCGGGGACCGGACCCTAGCACAGATACGCAGTATTTT.

The DNA of the CDR3 is TGTGCCAGCAGCGGCGGCTTTAAGGGCTACACCTTC. The encoded protein is CASSGGFKGYTF. J is TRBJ1-2 and V is TRBV12-3 or TRBV12-4; D is uncertain. Between the trimmed V and J ends, which lost 6 bases and 8 bases, there was a span of 13 bases. This CDR3 has 12 residues.

This clonotype was detected many times. The chain carries TRBV23-1 and TRBJ2-6, with D uncertain. TRBV23-1 is filed as an ORF, its function uncertain. V was clipped by 10 bases and J by 0 bases, with 10 bases between them. CDR3 length: 14 residues. In DNA, the CDR3 is TGCGCCAACTACAGCCTCTCTGGGGCCAACGTCCTGACTTTC. It encodes CANYSLSGANVLTF.

V is TRBV20-1 and J is TRBJ2-5, with a tentative D call TRBD1 (5 bases). V was pared by 5 bases and J by 4 bases, with 17 bases between. CDR1 DFQATT and CDR2 SNEGSKA come from the germline V gene (reference sequence). This CDR3 has 14 amino acids. CDR3 DNA: TGCAGTGCTTGTCGTGGGGCAGCCCCAGAGACCCAGTACTTC. This gives the protein CSACRGAAPETQYF.

There are many counts of this clonotype. J is TRBJ2-5 and V is TRBV4-2; D remains ambiguous. The germline CDR1 and CDR2 sequences are LGHNA and YNFKEQ. The CDR3 sequence is 13 residues long. The V and J ends lost 0 bases and 5 bases respectively, with 7 bases between them. CDR3 amino acids: CASSQERRETQYF. The CDR3 region has the DNA TGTGCCAGCAGCCAAGAAAGACGGGAGACCCAGTACTTC.

This clonotype was observed a handful of times. The genes are TRBV6-1 and TRBJ1-5, with TRBD1 matching over 7 bases. The length of the CDR3 is 16 residues. Trimming took 3 bases from V and 4 from J; bases not matched to a gene: 9. CDR1 and CDR2 from the germline V gene are MNHNS and SASEGT. CDR3 amino acids: CASSDRDRPRNQPQHF. The CDR3 DNA sequence: TGTGCCAGCAGTGACCGGGACAGACCGCGAAATCAGCCCCAGCATTTT.

This chain uses TRBV6-5 with TRBJ2-2; TRBD2 matches at 12 bases. The CDR3 runs to 19 residues. V lost 3 bases and J lost 5; bases outside the gene matches: 13. Per the germline V gene, CDR1 is MNHEY and CDR2 is SVGAGI. CDR3 sequence: CASSYLGASGRAGTGELFF. DNA of the CDR3: TGTGCCAGCAGTTATCTCGGCGCTAGCGGGAGGGCCGGGACCGGGGAGCTGTTTTTT.

This clonotype was picked up many times. V usage is TRBV6-1 and J usage is TRBJ1-2; TRBD1 is a possible D gene (5 bases). Trimming pared 6 bases from V and 8 bases from J, leaving 16 bases between. The CDR3 contains 13 residues. Germline V gives CDR1 MNHNS, CDR2 SASEGT. CDR3 DNA sequence: TGTGCCAGCAGCCGAGGGGAACTCGGGGGCTACACCTTC. Translated: CASSRGELGGYTF.

The chain recombines TRBV7-2 with TRBJ2-5; D uncertain. The CDR3 is made up of 11 amino acids. The ends were cut back, 4 bases at V and 9 bases at J, with 9 bases in the middle. CDR1 and CDR2 from the germline V gene are SGHTA and FQGNSA. The CDR3 DNA reads TGTGCCAGCAGCTCAGATGCGGCCCAGTACTTC. It translates to CASSSDAAQYF.

This clonotype was seen many times. V gene TRBV6-2 or TRBV6-3 combines with J gene TRBJ2-3, with 7 bases identical to TRBD2. Germline trimming cut 5 bases from V and 6 bases from J; bases unmatched to any gene: 8. This CDR3 comprises 14 residues. Germline V gene data show CDR1 as MNHEY and CDR2 as SVGEGT. The CDR3 DNA reads as TGTGCCAGCAGTAGAACAGCGGGGTTTGATACGCAGTATTTT. This gives the protein CASSRTAGFDTQYF.

The rearrangement joins TRBV7-2 to TRBJ2-3, with D tentatively TRBD2 (5 bases). The germline V gene has CDR1 SGHTA and CDR2 FQGNSA. The CDR3 loop spans 15 amino acids. The V end was cut by 1 base, the J end by 2 bases, with 10 bases between. CDR3 sequence reads: CASSLVPGSTDTQYF. The DNA for the CDR3 is TGTGCCAGCAGCTTAGTCCCGGGATCCACAGATACGCAGTATTTT.

This chain joins TRBV5-1 and TRBJ2-7; D may correspond to TRBD1 or TRBD2 (6 bases each). The CDR3 consists of 18 residues. CDR1 and CDR2 (germline): SGHRS, YFSETQ. Trimming shortened V by 4 bases and J by 2 bases, and 25 bases separated the two germline ends. The CDR3 coding sequence is TGCGCCAGCAGCCCGAGAACCCCCCGAGGGGGGCCAACCTACGAGCAGTACTTC. It translates to CASSPRTPRGGPTYEQYF.

This clonotype has a count of ten or more. The V call is TRBV11-2, the J call TRBJ2-1; a possible D gene is TRBD1 (6 bases). Looked up from germline, CDR1 is SGHAT and CDR2 is FQNNGV. The CDR3 runs to 13 residues. Trimming left V 4 bases short and J 5 bases short, with 9 bases between. CDR3: CASSSRGHNEQFF. DNA for the CDR3: TGTGCCAGCAGCTCCAGGGGTCACAATGAGCAGTTCTTC.

The rearrangement uses TRBV4-1 and TRBJ1-3, with TRBD1 matching 7 bases. The germline V gene encodes CDR1 MGHRA and CDR2 YSYEKL. V trimming: 1 base; J trimming: 0 bases; junction bases outside the gene matches: 6. This CDR3 contains 17 residues. The CDR3 DNA sequence: TGCGCCAGCAGCCAAGCTGTGGGACAGATCTCTGGAAACACCATATATTTT. This codes for CASSQAVGQISGNTIYF.

The chain uses TRBV7-9 and TRBJ2-7; 7 bases line up with TRBD1. CDR3 size: 14 residues. J lost 2 bases, V lost 4 bases, and 5 bases had no gene match. Looked up from germline, CDR1 is SEHNR and CDR2 is FQNEAQ (reference sequence). CDR3 DNA sequence: TGTGCCAGCAGCTCCGGACAGGTCCCCTACGAGCAGTACTTC. Protein: CASSSGQVPYEQYF.

The chain links TRBV9 to TRBJ2-5; 7 bases map to TRBD2. CDR1 is SGDLS, CDR2 YYNGEE, per germline. CDR3 length: 15 amino acids. J gave up 4 bases and V 4 bases, and 10 bases lay outside the gene matches. CDR3 nucleotide sequence: TGTGCCAGCAGCCAAGAGGGACTATCAAGAGAGACCCAGTACTTC. This codes for CASSQEGLSRETQYF.

Only a few counts were recorded for this clonotype. V and J are TRBV28 and TRBJ1-1; tentative D call: TRBD1 (5 bases). Germline V CDR1 and CDR2: MDHEN, SYDVKM. This CDR3 spans 17 amino acids. The V and J ends lost 5 bases and 4 bases respectively, with 23 bases between them. The CDR3, as DNA: TGTGCCAGCAGTACAAACTCCGCGTGGGGGATTAGCACTGAAGCTTTCTTT. It specifies CASSTNSAWGISTEAFF. Full variable domain (rest looked up from reference TRBV28 and TRBJ1-1): DVKVTQSSRYLVKRTGEKVFLECVQDMDHENMFWYRQDPGLGLRLIYFSYDVKMKEKGDIPEGYSVSREKKERFSLILESASTNQTSMYLCASSTNSAWGISTEAFFGQGTRLTVV.

This clonotype turned up a few times. This rearrangement joins TRBV4-2 to TRBJ1-2, with TRBD1 matching 8 bases. The CDR3 runs to 14 residues. Germline CDR1 and CDR2: LGHNA and YNFKEQ. Trimming took 3 bases from V and 6 from J; bases not matched to a gene: 6. For the CDR3, the DNA is TGTGCCAGCAGCCAGAGGACAGGGCCGAATGGCTACACCTTC. Protein product: CASSQRTGPNGYTF.